These 14 T cell receptor delta chains share one sample of origin, sequenced in a study of gamma-delta T cells after stem cell transplantation. TCRdb redid the clone calls on the RT-PCR reads with CATT. The sample holds some 2,800 delta-chain clones, roughly 2.6% seen once. The sequenced sample was gamma-delta T cells. These receptors all come from a human donor. It is not recorded whose cells these are; they may come from a transplant donor.

This clone is medium-sized within its sample. The chain couples TRDV2 to TRDJ1, with 12 bases matching TRDD3. V dropped 3 bases and J dropped 10; count of bases not matched to a gene: 17. The germline CDR1 and CDR2 sequences are GEAIGNYY and EKD. The CDR3 sequence is 17 residues long. The CDR3 DNA is TGTGCCTGTGACGCCCTCCTGGGGGATACGGTATCCTTAGGACTCATCTTT. Translation gives CACDALLGDTVSLGLIF.

With respect to this clone: A read error is possible here, since a much larger clone lies one base away. J is TRDJ1 and V is TRDV2; 9 bases align to TRDD3. Germline CDR1 GEAIGNYY, CDR2 EKD. The CDR3 length is 21 residues. J lost 0 bases, V lost 3 bases, and 22 bases had no gene match. The CDR3 DNA reads as TGTGCCTGTGACGCCGTCACTGGGGGACGCGCAATGTTGCCCCACACCGATAAACTCATCTTT. The encoded protein is CACDAVTGGRAMLPHTDKLIF.

This clone rates as medium-sized. Other DNA sequences in the same sample also yield this CDR3. The chain links TRDV2 to TRDJ1, with TRDD3 matching over 7 bases. Losses at the gene ends were 0 bases for V and 1 base for J; bases not matched to a gene: 10. There are 17 residues in the CDR3. In germline, CDR1 is GEAIGNYY, CDR2 EKD. The CDR3 spells CACDTVGSGGFTDKLIF. DNA for the CDR3: TGTGCCTGTGACACCGTAGGTTCTGGGGGGTTCACCGATAAACTCATCTTT.

In this sample, this clone turned up a few times. TCRdb attributes to this sequence the protein of a much larger clone, which differs from the DNA translation at residue 13; a read error is likely, and the protein displayed is translated from the DNA. The gene calls are TRDV2 and TRDJ3; perhaps TRDD1 as D (6 bases). This CDR3 has 20 residues. The germline V gene has CDR1 GEAIGNYY and CDR2 EKD. The CDR3 DNA sequence: TGTGCCTGTGACACCGTGCGAAATACTGTCGGCTCCTGTGACACCCGACAGATGTTTTTC. Translated: CACDTVRNTVGSCDTRQMFF.

This clone is large in the sample. The same CDR3 arises from other DNA sequences in this sample as well. The CDR3 here is CACDTGGFLPNSWDTRQMFF. CDR3 coding DNA: TGTGCCTGTGACACCGGGGGGTTTCTCCCGAACTCCTGGGACACCCGACAGATGTTTTTC. The chain is built from TRDV2 and TRDJ3; a weak D match, TRDD3 (5 bases). The CDR3 has 20 amino acids. Germline V gene lookup returns CDR1 GEAIGNYY and CDR2 EKD. Trimming left V 0 bases short and J 0 bases short, with 17 bases between.

This clone was detected only a few times. This chain links TRDV2 with TRDJ1; D is possibly TRDD3 (5 bases). V dropped 0 bases and J dropped 10 bases, with 29 bases sitting between them. CDR3 length: 18 residues. Germline CDR1 reads GEAIGNYY; CDR2 reads EKD. CDR3 bases: TGTGCCTGTGACACCGTTGGCCCTTTTACAAACGATACCCGGTTACTCATCTTT. This codes for CACDTVGPFTNDTRLLIF.

This clone was seen a handful of times. A read error is likely here: a far larger clone is one base away. This sequence joins TRDV2 and TRDJ3; 12 nucleotides line up with TRDD3. V gave up 2 bases and J gave up 2 bases; unmatched junction bases: 18. CDR1 and CDR2 from the germline V gene are GEAIGNYY and EKD. There are 23 residues in the CDR3. The CDR3 DNA follows: TGTGCCTGTGACATCGTGTTGACTGGGGGATACCCTGTGGGCCCCTGGGACACCCGACAGATGTTTTTC. It translates to CACDIVLTGGYPVGPWDTRQMFF.

Within the sample, this clone is medium-sized. The chain links TRDV2 to TRDJ1; D perhaps matches TRDD3 (6 bases). Trimming removed 1 base from V and 0 bases from J, with 14 bases in between. The CDR3 contains 16 residues. Germline assignment: CDR1 GEAIGNYY and CDR2 EKD. The CDR3 loop is CACDTLGATNTDKLIF. CDR3 in DNA: TGTGCCTGTGACACGTTGGGGGCTACGAACACCGATAAACTCATCTTT.

This clone appeared a few times. TCRdb lists the protein of a much larger clone for this DNA, which differs at residue 13, so this is likely a read error; the protein given here is translated from the DNA itself. V gene TRDV2 combines with J gene TRDJ1; 12 positions agree with TRDD3. The CDR3 is 19 residues long. The germline CDR1 and CDR2 sequences are GEAIGNYY and EKD. Unmatched junction bases numbered 12, after V lost 0 bases and J lost 2 bases. This CDR3 reads CACDTVSTGGYLGTDKLIF. Here the CDR3 DNA reads TGTGCCTGTGACACCGTGTCTACTGGGGGATACTTGGGAACCGATAAACTCATCTTT.

This clone was observed a handful of times. For this DNA, TCRdb reports the protein of a much larger clone, which diverges at residue 14, most likely from a read error; the protein presented here is translated directly from the DNA. The gene calls are TRDV2 and TRDJ1; D possibly corresponds to TRDD3 (6 bases). The CDR3 contains 16 residues. Germline V gene data show CDR1 as GEAIGNYY and CDR2 as EKD. The CDR3 region is CACEALGGEAADKPIF. The CDR3 bases are TGTGCCTGTGAAGCCCTTGGGGGCGAGGCCGCCGATAAACCCATCTTT.

This clone was seen only a few times. Sequence at one end of the junction differs from germline and may be a read error. The V call is TRDV2, the J call TRDJ1, with TRDD3 matching over 10 bases. Looked up from germline, CDR1 is GEAIGNYY and CDR2 is EKD. This CDR3 region has 18 residues. CDR3 sequence reads: CACNTVGLGDSYTDKLIF. In DNA form, the CDR3 reads TGTGCCTGTAACACCGTCGGACTGGGGGATTCCTACACCGATAAACTCATCTTT.

As concerns this clone: TCRdb's entry gives the protein of a much larger clone, which mismatches this DNA's translation at residue 3, likely from a read error; the protein reported here is translated from the DNA. The rearrangement joins TRDV2 to TRDJ1; 9 bases map to TRDD3. The CDR3 length is 17 residues. Germline V lookup: CDR1 GEAIGNYY, CDR2 EKD. CDR3 coding DNA: TGTGCCCGTGACCGAATGGGGGATAAGTTAGAAGTTAAAGAACTCATCTTT. Amino acids: CARDRMGDKLEVKELIF.

Turning to this clone: TCRdb pairs this DNA with a much larger clone's protein that differs at residue 18, likely a read error; the protein shown was translated from the DNA. This sequence joins TRDV2 and TRDJ1; 9 bases line up with TRDD3. Per germline, CDR1 GEAIGNYY and CDR2 EKD. This CDR3 contains 19 residues. The CDR3 nucleotides read TGTGCCTGTGACACCCTTTACCACGGGGATACGGGGCGGATCGATAAACTCACCTTT. It specifies CACDTLYHGDTGRIDKLTF.

In its sample, this clone was seen a few times. It differs at one base from a far larger clone, so likely a read error. V usage is TRDV2 and J usage is TRDJ1, with 11 bases matching TRDD3. Trimming cost V 5 bases and J 0 bases; bases outside gene matches: 10. Germline V gives CDR1 GEAIGNYY, CDR2 EKD. CDR3 length: 17 residues. Here the CDR3 DNA reads TGTGCCTGTGGCACGTTGTTGGGGGATACGTACACCGATAAACTCATCTTT. Amino acids: CACGTLLGDTYTDKLIF.